This T cell receptor beta chain was sequenced during a study of long-term antiretroviral therapy in people with HIV. There was at least one pre-ART PBMC sample for each donor, plus at least two post-ART PBMC samples. An immunoSEQ assay, version v3.0, was performed at survey level. Method: immunoSEQ multiplex PCR; TCRdb's copy keeps in-frame clones and lacks some. This sample has 13,000 to 15,000 clones, with 88% found just once. The germline V gene has CDR1 SGDLS and CDR2 YYNGEE. This CDR3 has 13 residues. Trimming cost V 3 bases and J 7 bases; bases outside gene matches: 7. The chain is built from TRBV9 and TRBJ2-7, with 7 positions matching TRBD1. The sequence came from a man in his forties with HIV. Specimen: unsorted PBMCs, collected 6.2 years after starting antiretroviral therapy. In DNA, the CDR3 is TGTGCCAGCAGCGGAGGCCCGACAGGGGAGCAGTACTTC. Encoded protein: CASSGGPTGEQYF.